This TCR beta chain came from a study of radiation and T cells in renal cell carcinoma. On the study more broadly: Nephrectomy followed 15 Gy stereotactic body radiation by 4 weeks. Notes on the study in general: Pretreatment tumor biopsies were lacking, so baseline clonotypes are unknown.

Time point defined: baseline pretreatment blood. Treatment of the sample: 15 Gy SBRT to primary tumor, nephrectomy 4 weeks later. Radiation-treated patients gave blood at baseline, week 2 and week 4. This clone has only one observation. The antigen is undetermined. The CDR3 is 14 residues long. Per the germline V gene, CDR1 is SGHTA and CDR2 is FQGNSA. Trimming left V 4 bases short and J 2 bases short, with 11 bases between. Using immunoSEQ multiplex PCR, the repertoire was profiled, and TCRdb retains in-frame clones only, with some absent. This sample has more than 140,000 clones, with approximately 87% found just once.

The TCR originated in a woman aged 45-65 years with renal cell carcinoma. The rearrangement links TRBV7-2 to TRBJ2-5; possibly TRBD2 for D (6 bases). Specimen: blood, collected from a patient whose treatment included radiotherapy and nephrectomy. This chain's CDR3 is CASSSMGGQETQYF. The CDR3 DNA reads TGTGCCAGCAGCTCAATGGGGGGTCAAGAGACCCAGTACTTC. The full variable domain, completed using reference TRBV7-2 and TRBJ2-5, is GAGVSQSPSNKVTEKGKDVELRCDPISGHTALYWYRQSLGQGLEFLIYFQGNSAPDKSGLPSDRFSAERTGGSVSTLTIQRTQQEDSAVYLCASSSMGGQETQYFGPGTRLLVL.